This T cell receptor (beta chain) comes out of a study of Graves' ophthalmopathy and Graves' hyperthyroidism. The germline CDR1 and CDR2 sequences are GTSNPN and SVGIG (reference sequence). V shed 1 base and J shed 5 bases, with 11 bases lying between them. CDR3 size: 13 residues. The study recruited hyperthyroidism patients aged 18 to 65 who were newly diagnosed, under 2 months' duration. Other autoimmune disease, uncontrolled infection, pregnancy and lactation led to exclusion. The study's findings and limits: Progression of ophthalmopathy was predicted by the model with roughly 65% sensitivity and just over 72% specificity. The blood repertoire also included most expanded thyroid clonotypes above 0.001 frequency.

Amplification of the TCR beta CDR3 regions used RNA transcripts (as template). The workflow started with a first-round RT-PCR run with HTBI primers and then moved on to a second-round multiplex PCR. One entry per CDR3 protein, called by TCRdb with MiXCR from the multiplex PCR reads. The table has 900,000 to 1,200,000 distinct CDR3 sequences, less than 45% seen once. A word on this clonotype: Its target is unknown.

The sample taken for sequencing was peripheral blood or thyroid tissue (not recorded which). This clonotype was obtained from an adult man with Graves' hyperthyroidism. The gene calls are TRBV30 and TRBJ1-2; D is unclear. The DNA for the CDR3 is TGTGCCTGGAGTGGATGGGCATCGTATGGCTACACCTTC. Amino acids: CAWSGWASYGYTF.